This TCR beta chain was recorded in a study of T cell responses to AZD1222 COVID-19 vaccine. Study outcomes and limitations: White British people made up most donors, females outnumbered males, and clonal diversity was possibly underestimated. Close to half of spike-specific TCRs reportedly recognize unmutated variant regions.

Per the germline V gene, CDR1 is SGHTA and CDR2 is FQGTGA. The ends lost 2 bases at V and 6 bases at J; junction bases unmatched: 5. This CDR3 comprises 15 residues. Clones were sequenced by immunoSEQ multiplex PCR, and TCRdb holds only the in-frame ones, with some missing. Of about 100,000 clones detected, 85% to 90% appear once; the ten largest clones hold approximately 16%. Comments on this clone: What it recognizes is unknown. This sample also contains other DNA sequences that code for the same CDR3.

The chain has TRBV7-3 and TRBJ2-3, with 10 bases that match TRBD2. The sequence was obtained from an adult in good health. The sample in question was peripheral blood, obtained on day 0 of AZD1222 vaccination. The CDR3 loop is CASSLGGSGGDTQYF. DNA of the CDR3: TGTGCCAGCAGCTTAGGGGGTAGCGGGGGGGATACGCAGTATTTT.